This T cell receptor beta chain was documented in a study of molecular identifiers for immune sequencing clone quantification (dated by TCRdb to between 2017 and 2018). With regard to the full study: For a replicate experiment, RNA from 20,000 or 100,000 naive CD8 T cells was divided into five aliquots, of which four were sequenced. The study was a methods study using CD8 T cells to benchmark molecular-identifier clustering-based TCR repertoire sequencing (MIDCIRS) and TCR RNA copy counting. What the authors observed across the whole study: The naive libraries included spiked-in Jurkat TCR RNA (about 9 copies' worth), and this Jurkat TCR RNA is not part of the donor repertoire. Spiked-in Jurkat TCR RNA equal to a single cell's worth was reported to be detectable even within 1,100,000 naive CD8 T cells. Modeling indicated about 3 TCR RNA copies recovered per cell, compared with about 10 by digital PCR, which implies a capture efficiency of 25% to 35%. In CMV-specific effector cells, over 97% of molecules were held by clones above 20 RNA copies, whereas under 1% of molecules were held by such clones in naive cells. Identical TCR molecules sharing a barcode could cause highly expanded clone sizes to be underestimated. Without barcode sub-clustering, chimeric consensus sequences inflated TCR diversity; chimeras reached as high as 47%.

Libraries were constructed by PCR. The sequencer listed for this sample is NextSeq 500. Preparation of bulk TCR libraries followed a previously described approach, with the TCR primers listed in Table S5. The Qiagen AllPrep DNA/RNA kit was used to purify total RNA. Before any analysis, reads coming from multiple sequencing runs of the same library were combined into one pool. The paper's data handling went like this. Reads were retained only if an exact TCR constant sequence was present, and the retained reads were trimmed to 150 nt and grouped according to their 12-nt molecular barcodes. Reads within each barcode group were sub-clustered using a 15% Levenshtein threshold, and quality-weighted consensus sequences were constructed for each RNA molecule. Non-functional sequences were excluded, and lower-count sequences lying one edit away from another sequence were also excluded. On the basis of fitting two negative binomial distributions, barcode sub-clusters with fewer than 20% of the maximum read count were discarded. TCRdb reanalyzed the raw reads on its own, using fastp at Q25 for trimming and MiXCR for clone calling, and kept in-frame beta chains. Rows matching on CDR3 protein sequence are summarized as one entry with the most common DNA and genes. TCRdb's processing, not the authors' own work, is the source of the V and J calls. The sample data list about 100,000 distinct CDR3 sequences, and 30% to 35% of these were observed just once. About 9.7% of the sample belongs to the ten largest clones.

Ten or more counts support this clonotype. The clone's antigen remains unknown. Nothing much larger sits one base from this clone, and base qualities are not available. V is pruned by 7 bases and J by 4 bases, leaving 8 bases of the junction without a gene match. Counted from cysteine to phenylalanine, this CDR3 has 14 amino acids. Only CDR3 DNA remains: 42 bases, in frame from the first base. From a lookup of the germline V gene, CDR1 and CDR2 are MDHEN and SYDVKM. Naive CD8 T cell libraries were made from about 20,000 to 1,000,000 sorted cells using 10%, 30% or 50% of purified RNA. Naive CD8 T cells were FACS-sorted as CD8+CD4-CCR7+CD45RA+ on a BD FACSAria II into RLT Plus buffer. To test detection sensitivity, Jurkat RNA equivalent to ten TCR copies was spiked into samples of about 19,000-1,000,000 naive CD8 T cells. Enrichment of CD8 T cells was performed with RosetteSep CD8+ T Cell Enrichment Cocktail and Ficoll-Paque, after which ACK red cell lysis was carried out.

Recombination linked TRBV28 to TRBJ2-3; 7 of the junction bases match TRBD1. This receptor was identified in a human donor in good health. Some libraries in this study had Jurkat cell RNA spiked in. Sequencing input: naive CD8+ T cells from blood, with Jurkat cell RNA spiked in. Explained via the paper, the cell subset or site label denotes: FACS-sorted CD8+CD4-CCR7+CD45RA+ naive T cells. CDR3 region: CASTGGVWPDTQYF. The DNA is as follows: TGTGCCAGCACAGGGGGAGTTTGGCCAGATACGCAGTATTTT.